This T cell receptor (beta chain) was recorded in a study of blood T cell repertoires in COVID-19. The assay was immunoSEQ multiplex PCR, and TCRdb's table has in-frame clones only and misses some. The table includes about 200,000 clones, around 83% detected once. Germline V gene sequence: CDR1 SGHVS, CDR2 FQNEAQ. The CDR3 is 14 residues long. The ends lost 6 bases at V and 4 bases at J; junction bases unmatched: 4. The TCR comes from a woman in her 50s with COVID-19, enrolled during active disease. Input material: peripheral blood. The chain has TRBV7-8 and TRBJ2-2, with 8 bases fitting TRBD2. CDR3 region: CASSWTSPTGELFF. The DNA for the CDR3 is TGTGCCAGCAGTTGGACTAGCCCCACCGGGGAGCTGTTTTTT.